This passage covers 27 T cell receptor beta chains from one sample sequenced in a study of blood T cell repertoires in COVID-19 (dated by TCRdb to 2018 to 2021). Receptors were amplified or captured by the immunoSEQ multiplex PCR assay. TCRdb re-hosts the immuneACCESS table, in-frame sequences only. Its copies lack some clones; in the studies checked, an unresolved V gene accounts for under half of them, and the cause for the rest is not known. This sample comprises 300,000 to 400,000 clones, 80% to 90% of them detected only once. The biggest ten clones account for 6.5% to 9.5% of the sample. What was sequenced was peripheral blood. These receptors all stem from a woman aged 45 to 65 who had recovered from COVID-19.

The chain employs TRBV28 and TRBJ2-7; D perhaps matches TRBD2 (5 bases). In germline, CDR1 is MDHEN, CDR2 SYDVKM. The ends were cut back, 5 bases at V and 0 bases at J, with 17 bases in the middle. The CDR3 has 16 residues. CDR3 in DNA: TGTGCCAGCAGTCAATCGACGGGGTGGGGCTCCTACGAGCAGTACTTC. Translating gives CASSQSTGWGSYEQYF.

The genes are TRBV29-1 and TRBJ2-3, with 10 bases aligning to TRBD1. Trimming at V came to 6 bases and at J to 14 bases, leaving 8 bases not matched to a gene. Germline assignment: CDR1 SQVTM and CDR2 ANQGSEA. The CDR3 loop spans 11 amino acids. The CDR3 region is CSVARQGAMYF. CDR3 coding DNA: TGCAGCGTCGCAAGACAGGGGGCAATGTATTTT.

The J gene is TRBJ1-3, the V gene TRBV10-3; 9 positions match TRBD1. Germline CDR1 ENHRY, CDR2 SYGVKD. The CDR3 sequence is 17 residues long. J lost 2 bases, V lost 6 bases, and 11 bases had no gene match. Here the CDR3 reads CAIRETRDRATGNTIYF. CDR3 sequence (DNA): TGTGCCATCAGGGAAACCCGGGACAGGGCCACTGGAAACACCATATATTTT.

In nucleotides, the CDR3 is TGTGCCAGCCGATCGAAGGCGGGGAGACTTAGGGATTCACCCCTCCACTTT. Translating gives CASRSKAGRLRDSPLHF. V gene TRBV19 combines with J gene TRBJ1-6; no clear D. Germline V CDR1 and CDR2: LNHDA, SQIVND (reference sequence). The V gene lost 9 bases and the J gene lost 8 bases, with 26 bases spanning the gap. CDR3 length: 17 amino acids.

The chain combines TRBV7-2 with TRBJ1-4; D uncertain. Trimming left V 1 base short and J 11 bases short, with 17 bases between. CDR1 SGHTA and CDR2 FQGNSA come from the germline V gene. This CDR3 has 15 residues. The CDR3 coding sequence is TGTGCCAGCAGCTTAGATCCAAGGGTTAGGGAGAAACTGTTTTTT. Encoded protein: CASSLDPRVREKLFF.

J is TRBJ2-7 and V is TRBV20-1; D call uncertain. CDR1 and CDR2 from the germline V gene are DFQATT and SNEGSKA (reference sequence). The CDR3 covers 11 residues. The ends were cut back, 3 bases at V and 2 bases at J, with 5 bases in the middle. The CDR3 bases are TGCAGTGCTAGTACAGCCTACGAGCAGTACTTC. Residues: CSASTAYEQYF.

This chain links TRBV28 with TRBJ1-4; D is perhaps TRBD1 (6 bases). Between the trimmed V and J ends, which lost 2 bases and 5 bases, there was a span of 12 bases. Germline CDR1 reads MDHEN; CDR2 reads SYDVKM. The CDR3 covers 15 residues. The CDR3 here is CASSLIGQKNEKLFF. CDR3 nucleotides: TGTGCCAGCAGTTTAATAGGACAGAAGAATGAAAAACTGTTTTTT.

The V and J genes are TRBV7-9 and TRBJ2-5, with D possibly TRBD1 on 6 matching bases. The V gene lost 0 bases and the J gene lost 2 bases, with 16 bases spanning the gap. Germline lookup yields CDR1 SEHNR and CDR2 FQNEAQ (reference sequence). This CDR3 contains 17 residues. The CDR3: CASSLALWGRIQETQYF. DNA of the CDR3: TGTGCCAGCAGCTTAGCGCTTTGGGGGCGGATACAAGAGACCCAGTACTTC.

The rearrangement joins TRBV28 to TRBJ2-1, with D possibly TRBD1 on 5 matching bases. The germline gives CDR1 MDHEN, CDR2 SYDVKM. The CDR3 consists of 15 residues. V dropped 4 bases and J dropped 6 bases, with 16 bases sitting between them. The CDR3 here is CASSSTDIQSNEQFF. In nucleotides, the CDR3 is TGTGCCAGCAGTTCGACAGACATCCAATCCAATGAGCAGTTCTTC. Supplemented by reference TRBV28 and TRBJ2-1, the full variable domain reads DVKVTQSSRYLVKRTGEKVFLECVQDMDHENMFWYRQDPGLGLRLIYFSYDVKMKEKGDIPEGYSVSREKKERFSLILESASTNQTSMYLCASSSTDIQSNEQFFGPGTRLTVL.

The rearrangement joins TRBV29-1 to TRBJ2-7, with TRBD2 as a possible D gene (7 bases). V was pared by 6 bases and J by 3 bases, with 18 bases between. This CDR3 spans 14 amino acids. In germline, CDR1 is SQVTM, CDR2 ANQGSEA. The CDR3 protein is CSVGGQDGGYEQYF. CDR3 DNA sequence: TGCAGCGTGGGGGGGCAGGATGGAGGCTACGAGCAGTACTTC.

This chain connects TRBV18 to TRBJ1-5; D is unclear. Germline-derived CDR1 and CDR2 are KGHSH and LQKENI. The CDR3 is 15 residues long. V was shortened by 3 bases and J by 0 bases, with 9 bases between the two germline ends. CDR3 protein: CASSPESNSNQPQHF. CDR3 sequence (DNA): TGTGCCAGCTCACCTGAGTCGAATAGCAATCAGCCCCAGCATTTT.

This chain joins TRBV12-5 and TRBJ2-5; tentatively, D is TRBD2 (6 bases). V shed 6 bases and J shed 5 bases, with 16 bases lying between them. This CDR3 spans 14 amino acids. The germline V gene encodes CDR1 LGHNT and CDR2 FRNRAP. CDR3 nucleotides: TGTGCTAGTGGCCGTGGGGTTAGCGGTGAGACCCAGTACTTC. It translates to CASGRGVSGETQYF. Complete variable domain (other parts from reference TRBV12-5 and TRBJ2-5): DARVTQTPRHKVTEMGQEVTMRCQPILGHNTVFWYRQTMMQGLELLAYFRNRAPLDDSGMPKDRFSAEMPDATLATLKIQPSEPRDSAVYFCASGRGVSGETQYFGPGTRLLVL.

The chain has TRBV7-9 and TRBJ1-2; no clear D gene. The CDR3 contains 12 residues. V was pared by 4 bases and J by 7 bases, with 10 bases between. Germline V gene data show CDR1 as SEHNR and CDR2 as FQNEAQ (reference sequence). CDR3 region: CASSSRLSGYTF. The CDR3 DNA follows: TGTGCCAGCAGCTCTCGCCTATCTGGCTACACCTTC.

This chain uses TRBV25-1 with TRBJ2-5; D remains ambiguous. V lost 4 bases to trimming and J lost 1 base, with 13 bases between them. The CDR3 covers 15 residues. The germline V gene encodes CDR1 MGHDK and CDR2 SYGVNS. The CDR3 is CASSGSAAAQETQYF. The DNA for the CDR3 is TGTGCCAGCAGTGGGTCGGCGGCGGCCCAAGAGACCCAGTACTTC.

This sequence joins TRBV3-1 (or the pseudogene TRBV3-2) and TRBJ1-3; 7 nucleotides line up with TRBD1. This CDR3 contains 16 residues. Germline CDR1 reads LGHDT; CDR2 reads YNNKEL (reference sequence). V dropped 1 base and J dropped 2; count of bases not matched to a gene: 5. DNA for the CDR3: TGTGCCAGCAGCCAAGCTTACGACAGGGCTGGAAACACCATATATTTT. It yields the protein CASSQAYDRAGNTIYF.

The chain couples TRBV15 to TRBJ1-1; possible D gene TRBD1, 5 bases. This CDR3 has 19 amino acids. V was trimmed by 5 bases and J by 0 bases, leaving 25 bases between them. Germline-derived CDR1 and CDR2 are LNHNV and YYDKDF (reference sequence). The CDR3 reads CATSPVTLKGPRLNTEAFF. DNA of the CDR3: TGTGCCACCAGCCCCGTGACACTAAAGGGGCCAAGATTGAACACTGAAGCTTTCTTT.

As regards this clone: The junction differs from germline at one of its ends, possibly a read error. The chain combines TRBV7-7 with TRBJ2-5, with 16 bases fitting TRBD2. The CDR3 totals 17 residues. The germline gives CDR1 SSHAT, CDR2 FNYEAQ (reference sequence). The CDR3 nucleotides read TGTGCTAGCAGCTTAGGGGGACTAGCGGGAGGGCTTGAGACCCAGTACTTC. Protein product: CASSLGGLAGGLETQYF.

For this clone: This sample also contains other DNA sequences that code for the same CDR3. The chain employs TRBV9 and TRBJ1-6; D not resolved. V was trimmed by 0 bases and J by 9 bases, leaving 10 bases between them. The CDR3 is 14 residues long. Germline V CDR1 and CDR2: SGDLS, YYNGEE. CDR3 region: CASSVEGGGSPLHF. CDR3 DNA sequence: TGTGCCAGCAGCGTAGAAGGAGGAGGTTCACCCCTCCACTTT.

This chain connects TRBV13 to TRBJ1-2; tentative D call: TRBD1 (5 bases). Trimming removed 8 bases at V and 8 bases at J, with 18 bases between. CDR1 and CDR2 (germline): PRHDT, FYEKMQ (reference sequence). This CDR3 has 13 residues. CDR3 coding DNA: TGTGCCAGCCGGGAGAGGGGATCGGAAGGCTACACCTTC. This encodes CASRERGSEGYTF.

The gene calls are TRBV5-6 and TRBJ1-1, with D hard to call. The CDR3 is made up of 15 amino acids. Trimming took 0 bases from V and 1 from J, leaving 10 bases between them. Looked up from germline, CDR1 is SGHDT and CDR2 is YYEEEE. CDR3 bases: TGTGCCAGCAGCTTGGGTGTCACAGCGAACACTGAAGCTTTCTTT. Its protein is CASSLGVTANTEAFF.

The J gene is TRBJ2-7, the V gene TRBV11-2, with a tentative D call TRBD1 (5 bases). Germline values: CDR1 SGHAT, CDR2 FQNNGV. The V and J ends lost 5 bases and 6 bases respectively, with 17 bases between them. The CDR3 is 14 amino acids. The DNA of the CDR3 is TGTGCCAGCAGCCACCGACAAGTGGGGCTCGAGCAGTACTTC. It translates to CASSHRQVGLEQYF.

The V gene is TRBV9, the J gene TRBJ1-2; 8 bases agree with TRBD1. The V segment lost 3 bases and the J segment 4 bases; nucleotides outside the gene matches: 20. This CDR3 comprises 19 residues. Germline V CDR1 and CDR2: SGDLS, YYNGEE. CDR3 protein: CASSAPLSPGQGTAYGYTF. The CDR3 DNA reads TGTGCCAGCAGCGCTCCACTCTCCCCAGGACAGGGTACAGCCTATGGCTACACCTTC.

CDR3 bases: TGTGCCAGCAGAACTAACGAAGGCTATGGCTACACCTTC. Translation: CASRTNEGYGYTF. The rearrangement joins TRBV7-2 to TRBJ1-2; no clear D. Trimming pared 6 bases from V and 4 bases from J, leaving 12 bases between. The CDR3 covers 13 residues. From germline, CDR1 is SGHTA and CDR2 FQGNSA.

This chain joins TRBV15 and TRBJ1-3; the D gene is possibly TRBD1 (6 bases). The CDR3 runs 15 residues. Per germline, CDR1 LNHNV and CDR2 YYDKDF (reference sequence). With 3 bases removed from V and 2 bases from J, the gap between germline ends came to 11 bases. CDR3 sequence: CATSRDQGTGNTIYF. The CDR3 DNA follows: TGTGCCACCAGCAGGGACCAGGGGACTGGAAACACCATATATTTT.

The V and J genes are TRBV7-2 and TRBJ2-2; 7 bases fit TRBD1. The germline V gene encodes CDR1 SGHTA and CDR2 FQGNSA. The CDR3 sequence is 14 residues long. V gave up 3 bases and J gave up 5 bases; unmatched junction bases: 3. CDR3 nucleotide sequence: TGTGCCAGCAGCTTCGACAGGGTGACCGGGGAGCTGTTTTTT. Encoded protein: CASSFDRVTGELFF.

This clone has a single count. V gene TRBV30 combines with J gene TRBJ2-5; 7 bases map to TRBD2. This CDR3 is 14 amino acids long. Per germline, CDR1 GTSNPN and CDR2 SVGIG (reference sequence). V lost 0 bases to trimming and J lost 2 bases; unmatched junction nucleotides: 3. The CDR3 region has the DNA TGTGCCTGGAGTGTCACGGGGGGACAAGAGACCCAGTACTTC. Its translation: CAWSVTGGQETQYF.

V is TRBV19 and J is TRBJ2-1; D call uncertain. Germline V lookup: CDR1 LNHDA, CDR2 SQIVND (reference sequence). The ends were cut back, 3 bases at V and 6 bases at J, with 6 bases in the middle. CDR3 length equals 12 residues. This chain's CDR3 is CASSIPGNEQFF. The CDR3 nucleotides are TGTGCCAGTAGTATCCCCGGCAATGAGCAGTTCTTC.